This TCR beta chain was profiled in a study of blood T cell repertoires in COVID-19. This table comes from immunoSEQ multiplex PCR, and its TCRdb copy is limited to in-frame clones, with some not included. The sample has over 300,000 clones, around 89% seen once; the top ten hold about 9.9%. This CDR3 region has 14 residues. Germline loops: CDR1 MNHEY, CDR2 SVGAGI. The germline V and J ends were trimmed by 10 bases and 2 bases, with 12 bases remaining between them. Sequencing input: PBMCs or T cells enriched from blood (not recorded which). The TCR was taken from a woman in her forties who had recovered from COVID-19. V and J are TRBV6-5 and TRBJ1-6, with D uncertain. CDR3 in amino acids: CATMRAAYNSPLHF. The CDR3 DNA reads TGTGCCACCATGAGGGCCGCCTATAATTCACCCCTCCACTTT.